This T cell receptor (beta chain) comes out of a study of beta chain features in type 1 diabetes. In germline, CDR1 is SGHNT, CDR2 YYREEE (reference sequence). Between the trimmed V and J ends, which lost 2 bases and 4 bases, there was a span of 18 bases. CDR3 length: 16 amino acids. Sequencing targeted expressed TCRB transcripts, as all isolated RNA had been reverse transcribed. Sequencing used immunoSEQ multiplex PCR; TCRdb keeps in-frame clones, though not all of them. Among over 600,000 clones listed, approximately 13% were seen once. Whole-study findings and limits: There was a possibility that cDNA sequencing over-represented cells with high TCR expression. The study found that naive, central memory and Treg TCRB repertoires appeared more similar in patients than in healthy donors. Moderately but significantly shorter TCRB CDR3s were found in Type 1 diabetes patients in all four CD4+ subsets.

Concerning this clone: Its antigen is not known.

The sequencing sample was made of naive CD4+ T cells from blood. The origin of this receptor is a man aged 25 to 40 with type 1 diabetes. The chain links TRBV5-4 to TRBJ1-2; D possibly corresponds to TRBD1 (6 bases). The CDR3 sequence is CASSLVLDRPSYGYTF. Written as DNA, the CDR3 is TGTGCCAGCAGCTTAGTCCTCGACAGGCCGTCCTATGGCTACACCTTC.